The 18 T cell receptor beta chains in this list originate from one sample, sequenced in a study of T cells in Graves' hyperthyroidism and ophthalmopathy. From RNA transcripts, TCR beta CDR3 regions were amplified. With the HTBI primer set, the TCR CDR3 went through a first round of RT-PCR. TCRdb fed the multiplex PCR reads into MiXCR, producing one record per CDR3 protein. The table records about 400,000 distinct CDR3 sequences, roughly 15% of them present only once. Sequencing input: blood. These receptors came from a young man with Graves' ophthalmopathy.

This clonotype has just a few counts. V usage is TRBV29-1 and J usage is TRBJ2-7; 7 bases align to TRBD2. The CDR3 spans 14 residues. V was pared by 0 bases and J by 0 bases, with 2 bases of the junction left unmatched. CDR1 is SQVTM, CDR2 ANQGSEA, per germline. The DNA of the CDR3 is TGCAGCGTTGAAGAGGGAGGGAGCTCCTACGAGCAGTACTTC. Translated, it gives CSVEEGGSSYEQYF.

This clonotype was picked up many times. CDR3: CASSPFGRGDYGYTF. The CDR3 DNA is TGTGCCAGCAGTCCGTTTGGTAGGGGCGACTATGGCTACACCTTC. The chain couples TRBV7-2 to TRBJ1-2; tentatively, D is TRBD1 (5 bases). V was pared by 6 bases and J by 3 bases, with 17 bases between. The length of the CDR3 is 15 residues. Germline CDR1 SGHTA, CDR2 FQGNSA.

In nucleotides, the CDR3 is TGCAGTGCGAAAGGGACAGCAAGCTCCTACGAGCAGTACTTC. Translation: CSAKGTASSYEQYF. V usage is TRBV20-1 and J usage is TRBJ2-7; TRBD1 agrees at 7 bases. This CDR3 has 14 residues. V was clipped by 6 bases and J by 0 bases; unmatched bases: 8. The V gene's germline CDR1 is DFQATT and CDR2 SNEGSKA (reference sequence).

The table lists this clonotype with many counts. The CDR3 DNA is TGTGCCAGCCTTTCTAGCGGGAGATTGGGGGATACGCAGTATTTT. This translates into CASLSSGRLGDTQYF. The rearrangement uses TRBV6-2 or TRBV6-3 and TRBJ2-3; 10 bases are a match to TRBD2. The CDR3 has 15 residues. The V and J ends lost 8 bases and 6 bases, in that order; junction bases with no gene match: 11. The germline gives CDR1 MNHEY, CDR2 SVGEGT.

At least ten counts were recorded for this clonotype. DNA of the CDR3: TGTGCCAGCAGTGTCGTACTAGGGACAGTTAGCGAGCAGTACTTC. It specifies CASSVVLGTVSEQYF. This chain uses TRBV12-3 or TRBV12-4 with TRBJ2-7; 7 bases line up with TRBD1. The CDR3 covers 15 residues. The junction had 13 bases not matched to a gene; V was cut back by 5 bases and J by 6 bases.

Comment on this clonotype: A much larger clone lies a single base off, so this may be a read error. The chain couples TRBV19 to TRBJ1-1; tentatively, D is TRBD1 (5 bases). This CDR3 is 14 amino acids long. CDR1 LNHDA and CDR2 SQIVND come from the germline V gene (reference sequence). In nucleotides, the CDR3 is TGTGCCAGTAGTAGGGGGACCCTAAACACTGGAGCTTTCTTT. Protein sequence: CASSRGTLNTGAFF.

This clonotype came up many times. The V call is TRBV19, the J call TRBJ1-1; D gene unclear. The germline gives CDR1 LNHDA, CDR2 SQIVND (reference sequence). The CDR3 consists of 12 residues. V was shortened by 9 bases and J by 0 bases, with 8 bases between the two germline ends. Written as DNA, the CDR3 is TGTGCCAGCAGAGACATGAACACTGAAGCTTTCTTT. It encodes CASRDMNTEAFF.

This clonotype was observed many times. The rearrangement uses TRBV7-9 and TRBJ1-1, with 8 bases identical to TRBD1. V was pared by 5 bases and J by 4 bases, with 6 bases of the junction left unmatched. Looked up from germline, CDR1 is SEHNR and CDR2 is FQNEAQ (reference sequence). CDR3 length: 14 residues. The CDR3 bases are TGTGCCAGCAGCGTACAACAGGGGGGCACTGAAGCTTTCTTT. Amino acid sequence: CASSVQQGGTEAFF.

This clonotype has ten or more counts. This chain connects TRBV7-2 to TRBJ2-7, with D possibly being TRBD1 or TRBD2 (5 bases each). CDR3 size: 14 residues. Germline V gene data show CDR1 as SGHTA and CDR2 as FQGNSA. V was clipped by 4 bases and J by 4 bases, with 14 bases between them. CDR3 amino acids: CASSYWGPGYEQYF. The CDR3 coding sequence is TGTGCCAGCAGCTATTGGGGACCAGGTTACGAGCAGTACTTC.

Of note for this clonotype: This is likely a read error, given that the CDR3 carries no conserved phenylalanine or tryptophan at its end. The chain employs TRBV19 and TRBJ2-2, with TRBD1 matching over 9 bases. The V gene end was trimmed by 0 bases and the J gene end by 5 bases; junction bases not matched to a gene: 7. Germline-derived CDR1 and CDR2 are LNHDA and SQIVND (reference sequence). The CDR3 runs to 17 residues. As DNA, the CDR3 is TGTGCCAGTAGTATAGATCGGGGGACAGGGCGAACCGGGGAGCTGTTTTCT. Its protein product is CASSIDRGTGRTGELFS.

This clonotype occurred many times. V gene TRBV5-1 combines with J gene TRBJ2-3; D ambiguous. CDR3 length equals 14 residues. The V gene's germline CDR1 is SGHRS and CDR2 YFSETQ. V was cut by 4 bases and J by 2 bases, with 11 bases left in between. Written as DNA, the CDR3 is TGCGCCAGCAGCACTCGACTCCACACAGATACGCAGTATTTT. It encodes CASSTRLHTDTQYF.

This clonotype has more than one count but fewer than ten. In DNA, the CDR3 is TGTGCCAGCAGTTTTCCGGGCGAGGGGGACGGGGACTCTGGGGCCAACGTCCTGACTTTC. Protein sequence: CASSFPGEGDGDSGANVLTF. The chain has TRBV28 and TRBJ2-6, with a tentative D call TRBD1 (6 bases). Per germline, CDR1 MDHEN and CDR2 SYDVKM. V was cut by 3 bases and J by 0 bases, with 21 bases left in between. CDR3 length: 20 residues. Full variable domain (missing parts from reference TRBV28 and TRBJ2-6): DVKVTQSSRYLVKRTGEKVFLECVQDMDHENMFWYRQDPGLGLRLIYFSYDVKMKEKGDIPEGYSVSREKKERFSLILESASTNQTSMYLCASSFPGEGDGDSGANVLTFGAGSRLTVL.

This clonotype was found many times. The V gene is TRBV6-5, the J gene TRBJ1-6; TRBD1 agrees at 8 bases. J lost 14 bases, V lost 2 bases, and 8 bases had no gene match. CDR3 length: 14 amino acids. CDR1 and CDR2 (germline): MNHEY, SVGAGI. The CDR3 loop reads CASSYRTGTGSLHF. The CDR3 DNA is TGTGCCAGCAGTTACAGGACAGGGACGGGATCCCTCCACTTT.

This chain connects TRBV5-1 to TRBJ2-6; a weak D match, TRBD1 (5 bases). The germline gives CDR1 SGHRS, CDR2 YFSETQ. The CDR3 is 20 amino acids. Trimming stripped 4 bases from V and 0 bases from J, with 23 bases between. This CDR3 reads CASSRSPFGAAGSGANVLTF. The DNA for the CDR3 is TGCGCCAGCAGCAGATCTCCCTTTGGGGCGGCCGGCTCTGGGGCCAACGTCCTGACTTTC.

This clonotype was observed a few times. The chain joins TRBV4-1 to TRBJ2-7, with 9 bases matching TRBD2. CDR1 is MGHRA, CDR2 YSYEKL, per germline. This CDR3 has 16 residues. J lost 0 bases, V lost 4 bases, and 7 bases had no gene match. Written as DNA, the CDR3 is TGCGCCAGCAGCCTCATTGGACTAGCGAGCTCCTACGAGCAGTACTTC. It encodes CASSLIGLASSYEQYF.

This clonotype was seen many times. The chain has TRBV12-3 or TRBV12-4 and TRBJ1-2, with a possible D match to TRBD1 (5 bases). Trimming removed 3 bases at V and 3 bases at J, with 8 bases between. The CDR3 has 13 residues. CDR3 nucleotide sequence: TGTGCCAGCAGTTTGGCCAGGGACTATGGCTACACCTTC. Amino acids: CASSLARDYGYTF.

This clonotype was picked up many times. This chain connects TRBV6-1 to TRBJ2-5, with 10 bases matching TRBD2. The ends lost 6 bases at V and 5 bases at J; junction bases unmatched: 12. This CDR3 spans 16 amino acids. Germline loops: CDR1 MNHNS, CDR2 SASEGT. CDR3 loop: CASRQLAGGTGETQYF. Here the CDR3 DNA reads TGTGCCAGCAGGCAATTAGCGGGAGGTACGGGCGAGACCCAGTACTTC.

This clonotype was seen at least ten times. V usage is TRBV3-1 and J usage is TRBJ2-1; D ambiguous. The CDR3 totals 17 residues. Germline V gene data show CDR1 as LGHDT and CDR2 as YNNKEL (reference sequence). V lost 0 bases and J lost 0, with 12 bases in between. CDR3 in DNA: TGTGCCAGCAGCCAAGATTTTGGCGACAACTCCTACAATGAGCAGTTCTTC. It is translated as CASSQDFGDNSYNEQFF.